The 8 T cell receptor beta chains presented below share a single source sample, sequenced in a study of shared clonotypes between healthy human individuals. Some clones are missing from TCRdb's copy, which holds only in-frame ones; the method was immunoSEQ multiplex PCR. The sample consists of about 580,000 clones, roughly 98% of them appearing once. CD45RO-negative cells were positively selected for CCR7, leaving out terminally differentiated effector memory CD45RA+ cells. Sequenced input: naive CD8+ T cells sorted from blood. The receptor set was obtained from a man aged 25 to 40 in good health.

The gene calls are TRBV4-1 and TRBJ2-3; 8 bases fit TRBD1. The CDR3 consists of 17 residues. Per germline, CDR1 MGHRA and CDR2 YSYEKL. The ends lost 3 bases at V and 4 bases at J; junction bases unmatched: 12. CDR3 region: CASSQPPGQGAADTQYF. CDR3 DNA: TGCGCCAGCAGCCAGCCCCCCGGGCAGGGGGCAGCAGATACGCAGTATTTT.

This clone has only one observation. The V and J genes are TRBV7-8 and TRBJ2-5; 7 positions agree with TRBD2. CDR1 is SGHVS, CDR2 FQNEAQ, per germline. With 0 bases clipped from V and 5 bases from J, the junction kept 3 bases outside the gene matches. This CDR3 is built from 14 residues. This chain's CDR3 is CASSLAFSGETQYF. CDR3 nucleotide sequence: TGTGCCAGCAGCTTAGCTTTTAGCGGGGAGACCCAGTACTTC.

This chain uses TRBV5-1 with TRBJ2-1, with D perhaps TRBD1 or TRBD2 (5 bases each). The V end lost 3 bases, the J end lost 8 bases, and 15 bases lay between the germline ends. CDR3 length equals 14 residues. Germline V gene lookup returns CDR1 SGHRS and CDR2 YFSETQ. For the CDR3, the DNA is TGCGCCAGCAGCTCCCGGGACCTTTTTGATGAGCAGTTCTTC. Protein product: CASSSRDLFDEQFF.

This chain connects TRBV7-7 to TRBJ1-1; unclear D gene. V lost 6 bases, J lost 1 base, and 9 bases lay in between. The CDR3 has 13 residues. Germline loops: CDR1 SSHAT, CDR2 FNYEAQ (reference sequence). CDR3 coding DNA: TGTGCCAGCAGTCAAGCTTGGAACACTGAAGCTTTCTTT. This encodes CASSQAWNTEAFF. Filled out from reference TRBV7-7 and TRBJ1-1, the complete variable domain reads GAGVSQSPRYKVTKRGQDVTLRCDPISSHATLYWYQQALGQGPEFLTYFNYEAQPDKSGLPSDRFSAERPEGSISTLTIQRTEQRDSAMYRCASSQAWNTEAFFGQGTRLTVV.

This clone was seen just once. J is TRBJ2-1 and V is TRBV7-9, with a possible D match to TRBD2 (5 bases). The germline V gene encodes CDR1 SEHNR and CDR2 FQNEAQ (reference sequence). The CDR3 is 14 amino acids. Trimming pared 5 bases from V and 9 bases from J, leaving 17 bases between. This CDR3 is CASSPILRGSEQFF. The DNA of the CDR3 is TGTGCCAGCAGCCCTATATTACGGGGTTCTGAGCAGTTCTTC.

The CDR3 reads CASSAGYDTQYF. The CDR3 region has the DNA TGTGCCAGCAGCGCAGGGTACGATACGCAGTATTTT. The chain is built from TRBV11-2 and TRBJ2-3, with D tentatively TRBD1 (5 bases). From germline, CDR1 is SGHAT and CDR2 FQNNGV. V lost 5 bases and J lost 6, with 9 bases in between. The CDR3 covers 12 residues.

This chain joins TRBV29-1 and TRBJ2-1, with a tentative D call TRBD2 (6 bases). The germline V gene has CDR1 SQVTM and CDR2 ANQGSEA. This CDR3 is 15 amino acids long. V shed 7 bases and J shed 7 bases, with 23 bases lying between them. CDR3 in amino acids: CSALVGSGLANEQFF. In nucleotides, the CDR3 is TGCAGCGCTCTAGTAGGCAGCGGGCTAGCTAATGAGCAGTTCTTC.

This sequence joins TRBV28 and TRBJ2-3; D is unresolved. V was trimmed by 5 bases and J by 1 base, leaving 16 bases between them. Germline CDR1 and CDR2: MDHEN and SYDVKM. The CDR3 runs to 16 residues. The CDR3 is CASSPPSYTGTDTQYF. The CDR3 coding sequence is TGTGCCAGCAGTCCCCCCTCATATACCGGCACAGATACGCAGTATTTT. Drawing the rest from reference TRBV28 and TRBJ2-3, the complete variable domain is DVKVTQSSRYLVKRTGEKVFLECVQDMDHENMFWYRQDPGLGLRLIYFSYDVKMKEKGDIPEGYSVSREKKERFSLILESASTNQTSMYLCASSPPSYTGTDTQYFGPGTRLTVL.